This T cell receptor beta chain was recorded in a study of identifying expanded T cells in peripheral blood. Study-level points and caveats: Variance in clone template counts between approximately 2-week samples significantly increased with total template count across all healthy donors. Over around two and four weeks, about 17 and 20 clones changed, versus approximately 1.1 between replicates.

Regarding this clone: Its antigen is unknown.

The CDR3 spans 13 residues. The V gene lost 4 bases and the J gene lost 3 bases, with 11 bases spanning the gap. CDR1 and CDR2 from the germline V gene are SGHTS and YDEGEE. Healthy donors had no documented immune events, such as infections, while sampled. Repertoires were generated with immunoSEQ multiplex PCR, while TCRdb's copy carries only in-frame clones and drops some. Of under 90,000 clones in the sample, around 89% are singletons; the top ten hold 2.5% to 3%. The clonotype comes from a person aged 18 to 70 in good health. The chain links TRBV5-8 to TRBJ2-7, with D possibly called TRBD1 or TRBD2 (6 bases each). The material sequenced was blood. The CDR3 DNA reads as TGTGCCAGCAGCGAGGGGGGCCGCTACGAGCAGTACTTC. As protein: CASSEGGRYEQYF.